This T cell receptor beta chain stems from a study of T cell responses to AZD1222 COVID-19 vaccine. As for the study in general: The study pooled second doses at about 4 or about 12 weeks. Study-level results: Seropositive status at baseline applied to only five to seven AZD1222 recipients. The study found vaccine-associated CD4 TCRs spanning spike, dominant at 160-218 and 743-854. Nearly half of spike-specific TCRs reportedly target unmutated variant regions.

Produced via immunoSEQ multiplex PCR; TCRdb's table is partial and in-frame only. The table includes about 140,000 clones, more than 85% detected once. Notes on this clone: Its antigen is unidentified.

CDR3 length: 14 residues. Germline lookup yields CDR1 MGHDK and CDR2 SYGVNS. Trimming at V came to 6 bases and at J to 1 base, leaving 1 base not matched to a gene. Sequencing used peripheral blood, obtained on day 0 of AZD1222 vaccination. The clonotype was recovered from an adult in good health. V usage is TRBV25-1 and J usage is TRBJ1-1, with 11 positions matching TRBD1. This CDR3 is CASRGQGANTEAFF. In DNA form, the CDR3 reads TGTGCCAGCAGAGGACAGGGGGCGAACACTGAAGCTTTCTTT.